This T cell receptor (beta chain) was captured by sequencing in a study of cytomegalovirus exposure and HLA in healthy donors. Study outcomes and limitations: The finding came from a later analysis; first-cohort TCR clusters tended to co-occur in the 120 or so validation repertoires.

V was cut by 3 bases and J by 2 bases, with 22 bases left in between. The CDR3 is 18 amino acids. This table comes from immunoSEQ multiplex PCR, and its TCRdb copy is limited to in-frame clones, with some not included. The repertoire holds approximately 180,000 clones, around 86% seen once, with more than 1.1% in the top ten. A remark on this clone: Its antigen remains unidentified.

The sequence was collected from a woman between 18 and 29 years old in good health and CMV-seronegative. Source material: PBMCs. The chain carries TRBV23-1 and TRBJ1-2, with a weak D call TRBD1 (6 bases). TRBV23-1 has ORF status, its function being uncertain. This chain's CDR3 is CASSHDPRNRAQNYGYTF. The CDR3, as DNA: TGCGCCAGCAGTCATGATCCAAGAAACAGGGCTCAGAACTATGGCTACACCTTC.